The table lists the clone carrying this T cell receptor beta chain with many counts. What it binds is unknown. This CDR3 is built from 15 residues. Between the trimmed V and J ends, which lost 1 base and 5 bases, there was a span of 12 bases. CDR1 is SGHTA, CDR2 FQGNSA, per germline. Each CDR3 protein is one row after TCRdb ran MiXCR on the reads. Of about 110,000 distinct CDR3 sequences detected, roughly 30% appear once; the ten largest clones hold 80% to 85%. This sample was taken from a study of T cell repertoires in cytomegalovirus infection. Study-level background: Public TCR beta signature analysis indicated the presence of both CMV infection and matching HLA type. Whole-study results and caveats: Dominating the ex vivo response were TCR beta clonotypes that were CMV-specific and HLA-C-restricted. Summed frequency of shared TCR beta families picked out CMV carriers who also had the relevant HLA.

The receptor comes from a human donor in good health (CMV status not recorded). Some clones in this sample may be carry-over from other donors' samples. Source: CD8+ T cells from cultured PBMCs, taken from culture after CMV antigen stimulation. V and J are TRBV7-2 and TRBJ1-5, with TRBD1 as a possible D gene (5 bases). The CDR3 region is CASSLGAGGDQPQHF. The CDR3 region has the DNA TGTGCCAGCAGCTTAGGTGCGGGGGGGGATCAGCCCCAGCATTTT. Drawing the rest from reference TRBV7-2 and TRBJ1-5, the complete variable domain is GAGVSQSPSNKVTEKGKDVELRCDPISGHTALYWYRQSLGQGLEFLIYFQGNSAPDKSGLPSDRFSAERTGGSVSTLTIQRTQQEDSAVYLCASSLGAGGDQPQHFGDGTRLSIL.